This T cell receptor beta chain was recorded in a study of identical twins. CDR1 and CDR2 (germline): LNHDA, SQIVND (reference sequence). With 5 bases removed from V and 13 bases from J, the gap between germline ends came to 17 bases. This CDR3 is built from 13 residues. TCRdb reanalysed the 5' RACE reads using MiXCR and keeps one entry per CDR3 protein. The sample carries roughly 690,000 distinct CDR3 sequences, approximately 21% recorded once. This clonotype was counted only a few times. The same data also went into a second study, on T cells expressing NK-cell markers.

The clonotype comes from a woman between 18 and 30 years old in good health. The rearrangement joins TRBV19 to TRBJ1-4; a weak D match, TRBD1 (5 bases). What was sequenced was PBMCs. The CDR3 protein is CASSGHLEGRLFF. In DNA form, the CDR3 reads TGTGCCAGTAGTGGCCACCTCGAGGGGAGACTGTTTTTT.